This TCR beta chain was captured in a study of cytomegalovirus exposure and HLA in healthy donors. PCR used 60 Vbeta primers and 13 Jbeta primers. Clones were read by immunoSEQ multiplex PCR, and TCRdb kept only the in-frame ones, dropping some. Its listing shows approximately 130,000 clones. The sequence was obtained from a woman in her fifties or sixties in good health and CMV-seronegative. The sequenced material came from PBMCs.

The CDR3 loop is CSVVDGVREKLFF. CDR3 bases: TGCAGCGTTGTAGACGGGGTTCGAGAAAAACTGTTTTTT. The chain carries TRBV29-1 and TRBJ1-4; D uncertain. Germline CDR1 and CDR2: SQVTM and ANQGSEA. Deletions cut 4 bases from V and 8 bases from J, with 14 bases between. The CDR3 has 13 residues. Supplemented by reference TRBV29-1 and TRBJ1-4, the full variable domain reads SAVISQKPSRDICQRGTSLTIQCQVDSQVTMMFWYRQQPGQSLTLIATANQGSEATYESGFVIDKFPISRPNLTFSTLTVSNMSPEDSSIYLCSVVDGVREKLFFGSGTQLSVL.